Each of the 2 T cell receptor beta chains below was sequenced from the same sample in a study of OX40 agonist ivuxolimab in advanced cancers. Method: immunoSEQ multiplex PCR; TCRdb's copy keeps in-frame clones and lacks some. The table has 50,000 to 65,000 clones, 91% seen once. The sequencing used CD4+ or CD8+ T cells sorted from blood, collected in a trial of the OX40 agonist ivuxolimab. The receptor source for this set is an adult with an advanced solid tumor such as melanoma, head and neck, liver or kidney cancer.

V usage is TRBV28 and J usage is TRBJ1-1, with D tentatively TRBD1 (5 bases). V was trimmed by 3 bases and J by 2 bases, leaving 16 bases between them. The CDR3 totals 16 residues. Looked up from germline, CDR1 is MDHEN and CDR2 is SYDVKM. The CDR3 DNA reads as TGTGCCAGCAGTTTGGGGCTACTCAAAGTAAACACTGAAGCTTTCTTT. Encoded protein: CASSLGLLKVNTEAFF.

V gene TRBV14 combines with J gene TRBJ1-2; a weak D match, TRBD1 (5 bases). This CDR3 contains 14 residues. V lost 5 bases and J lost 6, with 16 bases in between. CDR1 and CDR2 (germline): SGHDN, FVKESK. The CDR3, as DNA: TGTGCCAGCAGCTCCTTCGGGGGAGGGGATGGCTACACCTTC. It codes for CASSSFGGGDGYTF.